This T cell receptor beta chain stems from a study of cytomegalovirus exposure and HLA in healthy donors. The PCR made use of 60 Vbeta and 13 Jbeta primers. Some clones are missing from TCRdb's copy, which holds only in-frame ones; the method was immunoSEQ multiplex PCR. Among approximately 88,000 clones listed, about 78% were seen once. Study outcomes and limitations: Later analysis placed DRB1 highest and HLA-C lowest in TCR association rates, which differed by HLA locus. As was reported, the classifier diagnosed cytomegalovirus status with high specificity and sensitivity.

V gave up 3 bases and J gave up 2 bases, with 12 bases separating them. Per germline, CDR1 MDHEN and CDR2 SYDVKM. This CDR3 is built from 15 residues. For this clone: Antigen: not known.

The sample was PBMCs. V gene TRBV28 combines with J gene TRBJ2-3; tentative D call: TRBD2 (6 bases). The sequence was collected from a man aged 18 to 29 in good health and CMV-seropositive. The CDR3 nucleotides are TGTGCCAGCAGTTTCTTTGGAGGGGCCACAGATACGCAGTATTTT. It translates to CASSFFGGATDTQYF.